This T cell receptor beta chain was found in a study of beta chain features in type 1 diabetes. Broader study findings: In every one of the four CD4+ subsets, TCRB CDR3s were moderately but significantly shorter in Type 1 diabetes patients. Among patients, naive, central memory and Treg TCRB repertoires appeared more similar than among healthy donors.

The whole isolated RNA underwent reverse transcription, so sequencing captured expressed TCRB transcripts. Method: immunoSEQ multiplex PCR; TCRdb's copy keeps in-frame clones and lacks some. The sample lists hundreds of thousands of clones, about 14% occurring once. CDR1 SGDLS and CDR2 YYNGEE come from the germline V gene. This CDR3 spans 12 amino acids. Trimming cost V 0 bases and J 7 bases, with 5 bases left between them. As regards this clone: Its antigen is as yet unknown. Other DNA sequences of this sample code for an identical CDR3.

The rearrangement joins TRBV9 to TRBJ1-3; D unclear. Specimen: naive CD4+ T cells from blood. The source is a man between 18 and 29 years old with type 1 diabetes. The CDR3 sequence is CASSVAGNTIYF. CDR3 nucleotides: TGTGCCAGCAGCGTAGCGGGGAACACCATATATTTT.